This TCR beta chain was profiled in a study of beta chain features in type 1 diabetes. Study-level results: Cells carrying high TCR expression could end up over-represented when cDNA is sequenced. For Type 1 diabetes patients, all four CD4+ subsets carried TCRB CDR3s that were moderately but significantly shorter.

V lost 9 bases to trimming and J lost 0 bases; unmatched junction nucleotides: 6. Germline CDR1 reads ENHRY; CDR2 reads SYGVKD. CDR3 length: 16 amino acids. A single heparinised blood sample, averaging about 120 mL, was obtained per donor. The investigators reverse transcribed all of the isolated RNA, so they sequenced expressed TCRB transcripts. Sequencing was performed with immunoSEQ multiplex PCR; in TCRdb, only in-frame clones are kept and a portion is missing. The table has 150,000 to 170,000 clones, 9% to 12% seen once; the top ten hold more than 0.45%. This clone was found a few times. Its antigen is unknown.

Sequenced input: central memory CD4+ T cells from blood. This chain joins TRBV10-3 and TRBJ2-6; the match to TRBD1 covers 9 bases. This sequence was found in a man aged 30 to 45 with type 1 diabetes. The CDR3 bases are TGTGCCATTCCGGGACAGGGTATCTCTGGGGCCAACGTCCTGACTTTC. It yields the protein CAIPGQGISGANVLTF.